One sample yielded the 16 T cell receptor beta chains listed below, sequenced in a study of post-analysis software for immune sequencing data. Study-level points and caveats: Compared with controls, patients had more of about five TRBV segments, including TRBV5-6, TRBV5-1 and TRBV20-1.

Libraries were made from TCR beta cDNA, and they carried unique molecular identifiers. TCRdb redid the calling of the PCR reads with MiXCR, one entry per CDR3 protein. The sample comprises fewer than 850,000 distinct CDR3 sequences, roughly 27% of which are singletons, and roughly 0.53% rests with the top ten. These receptors' antigens are unknown. Sequencing input: blood. The receptors come from a girl aged 5 to 17 with multiple sclerosis.

This clonotype appeared many times. This chain links TRBV4-1 with TRBJ2-1; D uncertain. The V gene lost 0 bases and the J gene lost 2 bases, with 14 bases spanning the gap. Germline loops: CDR1 MGHRA, CDR2 YSYEKL. This CDR3 is 17 amino acids long. The CDR3 loop is CASSQDGESLAYNEQFF. The CDR3 bases are TGCGCCAGCAGCCAAGATGGCGAAAGTCTCGCCTACAATGAGCAGTTCTTC.

The chain employs TRBV20-1 and TRBJ2-7, with D uncertain. This CDR3 is 14 amino acids long. The germline CDR1 and CDR2 sequences are DFQATT and SNEGSKA (reference sequence). V was shortened by 0 bases and J by 9 bases, with 18 bases between the two germline ends. CDR3 in amino acids: CSARDFLGPHGQYF. CDR3 sequence (DNA): TGCAGTGCTAGAGATTTCTTAGGGCCCCACGGGCAGTACTTC.

The chain combines TRBV5-1 with TRBJ2-1, with D unclear. This CDR3 has 12 residues. V dropped 0 bases and J dropped 7 bases, with 5 bases sitting between them. CDR1 and CDR2 (germline): SGHRS, YFSETQ. CDR3 protein: CASSLGKNEQFF. In DNA form, the CDR3 reads TGCGCCAGCAGCTTGGGGAAAAATGAGCAGTTCTTC.

This clonotype appeared many times. One end of the junction does not line up with germline, which may come from a read error. The chain combines TRBV5-1 with TRBJ2-6; unclear D gene. CDR1 is SGHRS and CDR2 is YFSETQ in the germline V gene. The CDR3 consists of 15 residues. The CDR3 DNA follows: TGTGCCAGCAGCTTAGCAGCGTCTGGGGCCAACGTCCTGACTTTC. It specifies CASSLAASGANVLTF.

This clonotype was recorded a few times. The chain is built from TRBV20-1 and TRBJ2-4; maybe TRBD1 (6 bases). With 5 bases removed from V and 1 base from J, the gap between germline ends came to 12 bases. The CDR3 runs to 14 residues. Germline lookup yields CDR1 DFQATT and CDR2 SNEGSKA (reference sequence). CDR3 loop: CSARWTDAKNIQYF. The DNA for the CDR3 is TGCAGTGCTCGCTGGACAGATGCCAAAAACATTCAGTACTTC.

The chain couples TRBV4-3 to TRBJ1-5; no clear D. This CDR3 has 14 amino acids. The ends were cut back, 1 base at V and 4 bases at J, with 8 bases in the middle. The V gene's germline CDR1 is LGHNA and CDR2 YSLEER. The CDR3 nucleotides are TGCGCCAGCAGCCAAGCGGAATTAAATCAGCCCCAGCATTTT. Translating gives CASSQAELNQPQHF.

This sequence joins TRBV5-1 and TRBJ2-3, with D possibly TRBD2 on 6 matching bases. Per germline, CDR1 SGHRS and CDR2 YFSETQ. This CDR3 contains 15 residues. V was trimmed by 7 bases and J by 1 base, leaving 16 bases between them. CDR3 coding DNA: TGCGCCAGCTCGACGGGGGACCATCGCACAGATACGCAGTATTTT. It is translated as CASSTGDHRTDTQYF.

Note on this clonotype: One end of the junction does not line up with germline, which may come from a read error. V gene TRBV5-5 combines with J gene TRBJ2-5; maybe TRBD1 (5 bases). In germline, CDR1 is SGHKS, CDR2 YYEKEE (reference sequence). The CDR3 covers 14 residues. CDR3 amino acids: CASSKIQVLETRYF. CDR3 bases: TGTGCCAGCAGCAAGATACAGGTCCTGGAGACCCGGTACTTC.

The V gene is TRBV5-1, the J gene TRBJ2-1; D gene ambiguous. CDR1 SGHRS and CDR2 YFSETQ come from the germline V gene. V was clipped by 3 bases and J by 6 bases, with 7 bases between them. This CDR3 spans 12 amino acids. CDR3 amino acids: CASSYVFNEQFF. The CDR3 nucleotides read TGCGCCAGCAGCTACGTTTTCAATGAGCAGTTCTTC.

V is TRBV27 and J is TRBJ2-7, with D tentatively TRBD1 or TRBD2 (5 bases each). The CDR3 contains 17 residues. V lost 4 bases and J 4 bases, leaving 23 bases between the germline ends. The germline gives CDR1 MNHEY, CDR2 SMNVEV (reference sequence). The CDR3 DNA sequence: TGTGCCAGCAGTTACCGAGATCTCCGGGACGATCCTTACGAGCAGTACTTC. This translates into CASSYRDLRDDPYEQYF.

V and J are TRBV5-1 and TRBJ2-5; TRBD2 aligns across 7 bases. J was trimmed by 5 bases and V by 1 base; bases with no gene match: 8. Germline CDR1 SGHRS, CDR2 YFSETQ. The CDR3 sequence is 15 residues long. The CDR3 loop is CASSLTSWGGETQYF. In nucleotides, the CDR3 is TGCGCCAGCAGCTTGACTAGTTGGGGAGGGGAGACCCAGTACTTC.

This clonotype was found a few times. The CDR3 DNA reads TGCGCCAGCAGCCAAGACATAAACTATGGCTACACCTTC. Translating gives CASSQDINYGYTF. The V and J genes are TRBV10-2 and TRBJ1-2; D is ambiguous. Germline CDR1 and CDR2: WSHSY and SAAADI. V lost 6 bases to trimming and J lost 2 bases, with 10 bases between them. CDR3 length: 13 residues.

V is TRBV7-9 and J is TRBJ2-7, with a possible D match to TRBD1 (6 bases). CDR1 and CDR2 (germline): SEHNR, FQNEAQ (reference sequence). V shed 8 bases and J shed 4 bases, with 12 bases lying between them. This CDR3 has 12 residues. In DNA form, the CDR3 reads TGTGCCAGCCAAGGACAGTCGTACGAGCAGTACTTC. It encodes CASQGQSYEQYF.

This sequence joins TRBV3-1 and TRBJ1-2; the D is unclear. Germline values: CDR1 LGHDT, CDR2 YNNKEL (reference sequence). Trimming took 0 bases from V and 8 from J, leaving 10 bases between them. This CDR3 region has 13 residues. As DNA, the CDR3 is TGTGCCAGCAGCCAAGAAGGCCTATTCGGCTACACCTTC. Protein product: CASSQEGLFGYTF.

In this sample, this clonotype turned up a few times. The rearrangement links TRBV24-1 to TRBJ2-5; 8 nucleotides align to TRBD1. The CDR3 consists of 14 residues. Trimming at V came to 5 bases and at J to 7 bases, leaving 8 bases not matched to a gene. Germline CDR1 and CDR2: KGHDR and SFDVKD. The CDR3 coding sequence is TGTGCCACCAGTGCTCGGGCAGGGGGCGCGACCCAGTACTTC. Amino acid sequence: CATSARAGGATQYF.

The V and J genes are TRBV5-1 and TRBJ2-7; 8 nucleotides line up with TRBD2. V gave up 0 bases and J gave up 5 bases; unmatched junction bases: 4. The CDR3 contains 14 residues. CDR1 SGHRS and CDR2 YFSETQ come from the germline V gene. CDR3 sequence: CASSLAGGNHEQYF. The CDR3 coding sequence is TGCGCCAGCAGCTTGGCGGGGGGGAATCACGAGCAGTACTTC.